This entry lists 6 T cell receptor beta chains sequenced from one sample in a study of human T cells and chemical hapten exposure. TCRdb used MiXCR to reprocess the RACE reads, holding one entry per CDR3 protein. The repertoire includes 55,000 to 75,000 distinct CDR3 sequences, around an eighth of them detected once, and around 2.4% sits in the top ten. Time point specified: patch test 3, about 24 weeks after DPC sensitization. Described treatment: therapeutic diphenylcyclopropenone sensitization with weekly scalp DPC. The starting material was whole blood, obtained in connection with sensitization to the hapten diphenylcyclopropenone (DPC). These receptors were collected from a man under 40 with alopecia areata. Some clones in this sample may be carry-over from other donors' samples.

This clonotype was recorded a few times. The chain joins TRBV12-3 or TRBV12-4 to TRBJ1-2; D remains ambiguous. V shed 7 bases and J shed 8 bases, with 14 bases lying between them. This CDR3 comprises 12 residues. The CDR3 DNA reads as TGTGCCAGCACCCCCGGCGGGAGGGGCTACACCTTC. Amino acid sequence: CASTPGGRGYTF.

The DNA for the CDR3 is TGTGCCAGCAGCGTAGGGGGAGAGAGCTGGAGAGCTTTCTTT. It translates to CASSVGGESWRAFF. This rearrangement joins TRBV9 to TRBJ1-1; D call uncertain. Germline V gene lookup returns CDR1 SGDLS and CDR2 YYNGEE. The CDR3 length is 14 residues. The V end lost 0 bases, the J end lost 10 bases, and 16 bases lay between the germline ends.

CDR3 residues: CASSYSHSAGGREQYF. CDR3 bases: TGTGCCAGCAGTTACTCCCATAGTGCAGGGGGCAGGGAGCAGTACTTC. J is TRBJ2-7 and V is TRBV6-5, with TRBD1 matching over 8 bases. The V and J ends lost 0 bases and 7 bases, in that order; junction bases with no gene match: 11. CDR3 length: 16 residues. Germline lookup yields CDR1 MNHEY and CDR2 SVGAGI.

A few counts support this clonotype. V usage is TRBV19 and J usage is TRBJ1-5; no firm D call. The CDR3 is made up of 15 amino acids. V was pared by 3 bases and J by 1 base, with 10 bases between. Germline V gene sequence: CDR1 LNHDA, CDR2 SQIVND (reference sequence). This chain's CDR3 is CASSMRRQSNQPQHF. Here the CDR3 DNA reads TGTGCCAGTAGTATGAGGCGGCAAAGCAATCAGCCCCAGCATTTT.

This clonotype was detected only a few times. The gene calls are TRBV5-1 and TRBJ2-1; D might be TRBD2 (5 bases). Germline values: CDR1 SGHRS, CDR2 YFSETQ. Trimming left V 2 bases short and J 7 bases short, with 13 bases between. This CDR3 contains 14 residues. The CDR3 sequence: CASSFSLERNEQFF. The CDR3 DNA reads as TGCGCCAGCAGCTTCTCGCTTGAGCGGAATGAGCAGTTCTTC.

CDR3 nucleotide sequence: TGTGCCAGCAGTCCACAGGGGGGTAGCTACGAGCAGTACTTC. Protein: CASSPQGGSYEQYF. This chain links TRBV28 with TRBJ2-7; TRBD1 matches 8 bases. The V and J ends lost 5 bases and 3 bases, in that order; junction bases with no gene match: 6. This CDR3 spans 14 amino acids. Germline V gives CDR1 MDHEN, CDR2 SYDVKM.